This T cell receptor beta chain was recovered during a study of T cell responses to AZD1222 COVID-19 vaccine. Study conclusions and caveats: Reports indicate that nearly half of spike-specific TCRs are directed at unmutated variant regions. Donors, mostly white British, included more females; clonal diversity was possibly underestimated.

Profiling relied on immunoSEQ multiplex PCR, and the TCRdb table lists in-frame clones only, not all of them. This sample has approximately 190,000 clones, with roughly 92% found just once. The CDR3 is made up of 15 amino acids. Looked up from germline, CDR1 is DFQATT and CDR2 is SNEGSKA (reference sequence). Trimming removed 3 bases at V and 0 bases at J, with 12 bases between. This clone was seen just once. What it binds is not known. The sequences come from peripheral blood, collected 28 days after the second dose of the MenACWY control vaccine. The receptor was derived from an adult who received the MenACWY meningococcal vaccine as a control. The chain is built from TRBV20-1 and TRBJ1-5, with D perhaps matching TRBD1 (5 bases). The CDR3 reads CSASIGASSNQPQHF. In DNA, the CDR3 is TGCAGTGCTAGTATCGGGGCCTCTAGCAATCAGCCCCAGCATTTT.